This T cell receptor beta chain originates from a study of cytomegalovirus exposure and HLA in healthy donors. Findings and caveats of the study: The availability of immune exposure information extended only to CMV serostatus. Per a later analysis, about 17,000 TCR beta sequences showed association with HLA alleles at 0.05 false discovery rate. Roughly uniform sequencing depth across donors was assumed, possibly incorrectly.

With 60 Vbeta and 13 Jbeta primers, the PCR was carried out. The assay was immunoSEQ multiplex PCR, and TCRdb's table has in-frame clones only and misses some. The sample has roughly 200,000 clones; roughly 85% are singletons. A remark on this clone: What it recognizes is unknown.

V was trimmed by 0 bases and J by 2 bases, leaving 12 bases between them. The CDR3 is 15 residues long. Germline V gene sequence: CDR1 SGDLS, CDR2 YYNGEE. Sequencing was performed on PBMCs. This TCR derives from a woman aged 25 to 39 in good health and CMV-seropositive. This chain joins TRBV9 and TRBJ2-7, with D maybe TRBD1 (6 bases). The CDR3 loop is CASSVGAGATYEQYF. CDR3 coding DNA: TGTGCCAGCAGCGTAGGCGCAGGGGCGACCTACGAGCAGTACTTC. Full variable domain (missing parts from reference TRBV9 and TRBJ2-7): DSGVTQTPKHLITATGQRVTLRCSPRSGDLSVYWYQQSLDQGLQFLIQYYNGEERAKGNILERFSAQQFPDLHSELNLSSLELGDSALYFCASSVGAGATYEQYFGPGTRLTVT.